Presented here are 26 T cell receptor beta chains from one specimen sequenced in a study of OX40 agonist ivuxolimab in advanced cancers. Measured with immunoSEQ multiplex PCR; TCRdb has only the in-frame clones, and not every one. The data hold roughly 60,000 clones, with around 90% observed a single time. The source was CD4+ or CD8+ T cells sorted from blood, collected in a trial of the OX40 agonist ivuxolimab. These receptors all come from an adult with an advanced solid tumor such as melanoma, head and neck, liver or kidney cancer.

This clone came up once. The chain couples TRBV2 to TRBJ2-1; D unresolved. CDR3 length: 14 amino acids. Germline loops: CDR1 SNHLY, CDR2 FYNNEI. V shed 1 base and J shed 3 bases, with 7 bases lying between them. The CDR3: CASSEGMVYNEQFF. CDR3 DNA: TGTGCCAGCAGTGAAGGGATGGTCTACAATGAGCAGTTCTTC. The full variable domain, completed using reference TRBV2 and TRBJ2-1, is EPEVTQTPSHQVTQMGQEVILRCVPISNHLYFYWYRQILGQKVEFLVSFYNNEISEKSEIFDDQFSVERPDGSNFTLKIRSTKLEDSAMYFCASSEGMVYNEQFFGPGTRLTVL.

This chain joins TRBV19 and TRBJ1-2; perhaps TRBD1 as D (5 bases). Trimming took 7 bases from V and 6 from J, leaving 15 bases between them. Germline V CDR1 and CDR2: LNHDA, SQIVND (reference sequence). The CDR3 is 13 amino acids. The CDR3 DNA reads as TGTGCCAGTAATCCGGGGGGACTAGATGGCTACACCTTC. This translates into CASNPGGLDGYTF.

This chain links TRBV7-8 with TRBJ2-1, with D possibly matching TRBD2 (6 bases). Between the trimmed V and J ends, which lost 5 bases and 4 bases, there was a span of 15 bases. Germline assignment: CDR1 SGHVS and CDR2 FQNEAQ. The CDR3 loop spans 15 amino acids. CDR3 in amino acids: CASSPPGENYNEQFF. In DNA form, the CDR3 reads TGTGCCAGCAGCCCACCGGGGGAGAATTACAATGAGCAGTTCTTC. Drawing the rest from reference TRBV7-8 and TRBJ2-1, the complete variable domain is GAGVSQSPRYKVAKRGQDVALRCDPISGHVSLFWYQQALGQGPEFLTYFQNEAQLDKSGLPSDRFFAERPEGSVSTLKIQRTQQEDSAVYLCASSPPGENYNEQFFGPGTRLTVL.

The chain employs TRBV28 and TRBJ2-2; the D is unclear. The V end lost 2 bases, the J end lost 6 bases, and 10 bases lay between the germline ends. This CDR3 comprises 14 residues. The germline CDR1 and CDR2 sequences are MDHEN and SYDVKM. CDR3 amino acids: CASSLGWRPGELFF. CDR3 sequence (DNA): TGTGCCAGCAGTTTAGGTTGGCGCCCCGGGGAGCTGTTTTTT.

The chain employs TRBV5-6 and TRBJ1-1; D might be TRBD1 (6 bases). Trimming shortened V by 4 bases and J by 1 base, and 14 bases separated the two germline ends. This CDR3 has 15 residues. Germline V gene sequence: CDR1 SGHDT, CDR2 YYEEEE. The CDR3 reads CASSISTGPNTEAFF. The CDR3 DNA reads TGTGCCAGCAGCATCTCGACAGGCCCGAACACTGAAGCTTTCTTT.

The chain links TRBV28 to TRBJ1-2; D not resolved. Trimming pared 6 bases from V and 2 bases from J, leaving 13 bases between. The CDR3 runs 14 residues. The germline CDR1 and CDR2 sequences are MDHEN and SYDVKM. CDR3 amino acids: CASSSNRGNYGYTF. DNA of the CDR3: TGTGCCAGCAGCTCAAACAGAGGGAACTATGGCTACACCTTC.

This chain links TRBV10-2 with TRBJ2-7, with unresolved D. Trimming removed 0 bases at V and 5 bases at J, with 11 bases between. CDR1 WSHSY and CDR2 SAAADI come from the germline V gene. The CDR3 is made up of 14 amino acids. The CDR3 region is CASSESGRVNEQYF. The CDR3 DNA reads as TGCGCCAGCAGTGAGTCAGGCAGAGTTAACGAGCAGTACTTC.

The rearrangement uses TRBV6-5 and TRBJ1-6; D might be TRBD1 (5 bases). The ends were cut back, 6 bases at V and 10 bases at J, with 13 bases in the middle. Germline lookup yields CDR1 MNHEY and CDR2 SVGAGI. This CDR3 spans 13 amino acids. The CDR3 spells CASSRGQGSPLHF. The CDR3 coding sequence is TGTGCCAGCAGCAGAGGGCAGGGATCACCCCTCCACTTT.

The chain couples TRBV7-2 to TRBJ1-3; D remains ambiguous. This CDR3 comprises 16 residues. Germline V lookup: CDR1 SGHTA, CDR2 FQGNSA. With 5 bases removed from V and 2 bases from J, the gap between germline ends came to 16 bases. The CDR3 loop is CASSKDGASPGNTIYF. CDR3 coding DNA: TGTGCCAGCAGCAAGGACGGAGCGTCTCCTGGAAACACCATATATTTT.

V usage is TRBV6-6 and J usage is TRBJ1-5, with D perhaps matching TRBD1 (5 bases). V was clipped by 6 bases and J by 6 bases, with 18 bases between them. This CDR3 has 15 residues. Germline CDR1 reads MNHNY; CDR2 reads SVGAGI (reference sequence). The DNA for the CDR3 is TGTGCCAGCAGAACAAGGCAAGGGGAAGGTCAGCCCCAGCATTTT. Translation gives CASRTRQGEGQPQHF.

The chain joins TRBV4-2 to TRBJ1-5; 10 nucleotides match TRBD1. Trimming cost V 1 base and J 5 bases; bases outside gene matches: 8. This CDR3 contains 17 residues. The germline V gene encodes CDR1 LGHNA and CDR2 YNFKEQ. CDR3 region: CASSQGQGALGDQPQHF. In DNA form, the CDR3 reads TGTGCCAGCAGCCAAGGACAGGGGGCCCTCGGCGATCAGCCCCAGCATTTT.

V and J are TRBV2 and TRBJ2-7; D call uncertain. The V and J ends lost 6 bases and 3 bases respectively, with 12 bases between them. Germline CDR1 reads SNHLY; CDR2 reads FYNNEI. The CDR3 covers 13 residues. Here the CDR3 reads CASRISSGYEQYF. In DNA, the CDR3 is TGTGCCAGCAGGATTTCCTCCGGCTACGAGCAGTACTTC. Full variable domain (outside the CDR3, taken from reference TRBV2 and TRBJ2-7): EPEVTQTPSHQVTQMGQEVILRCVPISNHLYFYWYRQILGQKVEFLVSFYNNEISEKSEIFDDQFSVERPDGSNFTLKIRSTKLEDSAMYFCASRISSGYEQYFGPGTRLTVT.

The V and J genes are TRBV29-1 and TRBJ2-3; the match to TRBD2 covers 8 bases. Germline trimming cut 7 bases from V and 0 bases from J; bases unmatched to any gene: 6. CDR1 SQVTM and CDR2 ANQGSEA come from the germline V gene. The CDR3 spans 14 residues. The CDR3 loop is CSASASGSTDTQYF. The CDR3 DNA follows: TGCAGCGCATCGGCTAGCGGGAGCACAGATACGCAGTATTTT.

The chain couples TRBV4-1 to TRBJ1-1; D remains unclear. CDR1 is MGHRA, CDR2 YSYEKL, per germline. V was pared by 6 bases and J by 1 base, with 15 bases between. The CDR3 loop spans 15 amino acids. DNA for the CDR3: TGCGCCAGCAGGGACTTCGTTATTCCGAACACTGAAGCTTTCTTT. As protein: CASRDFVIPNTEAFF.

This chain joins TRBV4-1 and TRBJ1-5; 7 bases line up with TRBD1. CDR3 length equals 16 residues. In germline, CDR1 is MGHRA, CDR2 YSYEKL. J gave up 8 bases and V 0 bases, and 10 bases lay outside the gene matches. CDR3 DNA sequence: TGCGCCAGCAGCCAAGACCAGGGCGCAGGGGGGGAGCCCCAGCATTTT. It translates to CASSQDQGAGGEPQHF.

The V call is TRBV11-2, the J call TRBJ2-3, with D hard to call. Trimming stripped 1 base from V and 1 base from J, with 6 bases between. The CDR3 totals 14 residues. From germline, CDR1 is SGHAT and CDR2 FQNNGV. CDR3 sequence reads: CASSLGGGTDTQYF. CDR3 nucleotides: TGTGCCAGCAGCTTAGGGGGTGGCACAGATACGCAGTATTTT.

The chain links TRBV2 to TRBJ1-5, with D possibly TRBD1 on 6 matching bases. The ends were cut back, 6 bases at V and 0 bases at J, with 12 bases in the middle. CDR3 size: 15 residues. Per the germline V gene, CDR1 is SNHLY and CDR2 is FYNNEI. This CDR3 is CASRLDSNSNQPQHF. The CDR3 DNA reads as TGTGCCAGCAGGTTGGACAGTAATAGCAATCAGCCCCAGCATTTT. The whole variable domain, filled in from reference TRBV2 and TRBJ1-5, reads EPEVTQTPSHQVTQMGQEVILRCVPISNHLYFYWYRQILGQKVEFLVSFYNNEISEKSEIFDDQFSVERPDGSNFTLKIRSTKLEDSAMYFCASRLDSNSNQPQHFGDGTRLSIL.

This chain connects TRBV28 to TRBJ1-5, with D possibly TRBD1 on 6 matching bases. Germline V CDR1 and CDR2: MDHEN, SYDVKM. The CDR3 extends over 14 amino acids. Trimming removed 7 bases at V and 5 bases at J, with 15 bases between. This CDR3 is CASNPDRRHQPQHF. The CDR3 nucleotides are TGTGCCAGCAACCCCGACAGGCGCCATCAGCCCCAGCATTTT.

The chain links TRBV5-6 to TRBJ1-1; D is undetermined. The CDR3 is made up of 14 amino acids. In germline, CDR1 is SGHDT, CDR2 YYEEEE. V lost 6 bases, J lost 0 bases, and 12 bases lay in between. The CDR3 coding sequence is TGTGCCAGCACCCGACGGTGGATGAACACTGAAGCTTTCTTT. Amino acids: CASTRRWMNTEAFF.

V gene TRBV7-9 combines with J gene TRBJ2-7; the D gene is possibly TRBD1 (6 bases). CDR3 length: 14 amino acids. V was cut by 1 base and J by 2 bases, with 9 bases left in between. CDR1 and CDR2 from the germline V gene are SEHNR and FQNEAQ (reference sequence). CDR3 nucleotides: TGTGCCAGCAGCTTAGGGCCAGGGGCCTACGAGCAGTACTTC. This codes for CASSLGPGAYEQYF.

The CDR3 sequence is CAISELKLQGINNEQFF. The DNA for the CDR3 is TGTGCCATCAGTGAGTTAAAGTTACAGGGGATAAACAATGAGCAGTTCTTC. This rearrangement joins TRBV10-3 to TRBJ2-1; 7 positions agree with TRBD1. The V gene's germline CDR1 is ENHRY and CDR2 SYGVKD. This CDR3 region has 17 residues. J gave up 5 bases and V 1 base, and 11 bases lay outside the gene matches.

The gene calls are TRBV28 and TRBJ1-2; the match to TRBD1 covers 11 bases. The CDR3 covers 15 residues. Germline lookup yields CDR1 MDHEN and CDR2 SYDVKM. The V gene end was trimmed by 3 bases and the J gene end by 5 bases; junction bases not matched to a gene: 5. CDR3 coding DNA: TGTGCCAGCAGTTTCGGACAGGGGGCGGGATATGGCTACACCTTC. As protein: CASSFGQGAGYGYTF.

CDR3 in amino acids: CASSLMPLAGPIDNEQFF. The CDR3 nucleotides read TGCGCCAGCAGCTTGATGCCCCTAGCGGGACCCATAGACAATGAGCAGTTCTTC. The V gene is TRBV5-1, the J gene TRBJ2-1; 9 bases map to TRBD2. This CDR3 is 18 amino acids long. J lost 5 bases, V lost 1 base, and 13 bases had no gene match. Germline CDR1 is SGHRS and CDR2 is YFSETQ.

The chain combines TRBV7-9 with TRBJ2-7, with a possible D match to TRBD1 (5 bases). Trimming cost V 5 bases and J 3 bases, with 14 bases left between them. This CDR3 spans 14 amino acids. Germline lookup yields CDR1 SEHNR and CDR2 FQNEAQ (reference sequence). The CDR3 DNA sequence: TGTGCCAGCAGCAAAAAAACGACAGACTACGAGCAGTACTTC. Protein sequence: CASSKKTTDYEQYF. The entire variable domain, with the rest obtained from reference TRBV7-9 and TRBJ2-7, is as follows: DTGVSQNPRHKITKRGQNVTFRCDPISEHNRLYWYRQTLGQGPEFLTYFQNEAQLEKSRLLSDRFSAERPKGSFSTLEIQRTEQGDSAMYLCASSKKTTDYEQYFGPGTRLTVT.

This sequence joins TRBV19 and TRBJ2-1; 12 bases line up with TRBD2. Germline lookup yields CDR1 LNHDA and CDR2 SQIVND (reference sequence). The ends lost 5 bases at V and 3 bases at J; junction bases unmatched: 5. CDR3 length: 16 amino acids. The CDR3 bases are TGTGCCAGTAGTCTACGACTAGCGGGAGTCTACAATGAGCAGTTCTTC. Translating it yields CASSLRLAGVYNEQFF.

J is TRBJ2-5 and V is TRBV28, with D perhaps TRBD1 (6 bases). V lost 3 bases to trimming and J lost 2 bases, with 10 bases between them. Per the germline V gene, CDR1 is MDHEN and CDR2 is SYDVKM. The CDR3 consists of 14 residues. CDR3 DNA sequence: TGTGCCAGCAGTTTGGACAGTCATCAAGAGACCCAGTACTTC. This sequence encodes CASSLDSHQETQYF.